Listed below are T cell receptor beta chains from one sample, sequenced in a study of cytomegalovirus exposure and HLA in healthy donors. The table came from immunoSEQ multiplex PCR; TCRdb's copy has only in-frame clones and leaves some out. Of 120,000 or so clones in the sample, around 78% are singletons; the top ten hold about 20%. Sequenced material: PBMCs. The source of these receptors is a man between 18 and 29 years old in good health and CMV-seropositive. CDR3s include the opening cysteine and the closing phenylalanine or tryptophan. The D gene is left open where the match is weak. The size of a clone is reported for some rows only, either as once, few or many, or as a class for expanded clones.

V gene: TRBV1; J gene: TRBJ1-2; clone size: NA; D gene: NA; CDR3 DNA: TGCACCAGCAGCCCTGGAGAGGACATTCCCCCTAATGGCTACACCTTC; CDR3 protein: CTSSPGEDIPPNGYTF
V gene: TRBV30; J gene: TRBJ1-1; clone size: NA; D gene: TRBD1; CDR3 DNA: TGTGCCTGGAGTGACAGGGGGATTGAAGCTTTCTTT; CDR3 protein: CAWSDRGIEAFF
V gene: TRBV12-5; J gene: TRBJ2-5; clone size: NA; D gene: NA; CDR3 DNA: TGTGCTAGTGGCCACGGATCGGGGTACCAAGAGACCCAGTACTTC; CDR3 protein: CASGHGSGYQETQYF
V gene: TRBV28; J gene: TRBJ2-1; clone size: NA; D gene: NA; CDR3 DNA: TGTGCCAGCAGTGAGGATGAGCAGTTCTTC; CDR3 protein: CASSEDEQFF
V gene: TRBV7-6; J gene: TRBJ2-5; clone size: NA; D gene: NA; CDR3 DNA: TGTGCCAGCAGCTTAAGTAGGAGTCAAGAGACCCAGTACTTC; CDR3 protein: CASSLSRSQETQYF
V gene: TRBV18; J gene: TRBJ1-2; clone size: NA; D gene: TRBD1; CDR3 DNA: TGTGCCAGCTCACCAGCGGAGACAGGGGGGCGCGGCTACACCTTC; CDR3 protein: CASSPAETGGRGYTF
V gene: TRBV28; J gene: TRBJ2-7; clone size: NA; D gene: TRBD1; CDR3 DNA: TGTGCCAGCAGTTTTCGCCAGGGGGAAGAGTACTTC; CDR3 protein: CASSFRQGEEYF
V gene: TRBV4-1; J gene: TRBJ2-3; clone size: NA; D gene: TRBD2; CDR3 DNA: TGCGCCAGCAGCCAAGATGGACTAGCGGGGGGCACAGATACGCAGTATTTT; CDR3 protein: CASSQDGLAGGTDTQYF
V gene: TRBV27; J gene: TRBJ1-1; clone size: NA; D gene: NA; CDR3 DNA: TGTGCCAGCAAACTCGGGGGGGCGGATGGGAACACTGAAGCTTTCTTT; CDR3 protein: CASKLGGADGNTEAFF
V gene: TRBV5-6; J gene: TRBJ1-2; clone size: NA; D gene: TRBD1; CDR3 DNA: TGTGCCAGCAGATCACGGGACAGGGTAAACTATGGCTACACCTTC; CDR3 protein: CASRSRDRVNYGYTF
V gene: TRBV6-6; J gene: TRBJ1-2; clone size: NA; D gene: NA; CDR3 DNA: TGTGCCAGCAGTTCACGGGGGGCAGAGGGAGGCTACACCTTC; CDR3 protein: CASSSRGAEGGYTF
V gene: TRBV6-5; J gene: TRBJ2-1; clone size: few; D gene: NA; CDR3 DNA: TGTGCCAGCAGACCTTTAACAGGTCATGAGCAGTTCTTC; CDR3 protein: CASRPLTGHEQFF
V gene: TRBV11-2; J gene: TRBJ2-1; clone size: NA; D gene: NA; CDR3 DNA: TGTGCCAGCAGCTTACGAGTCGATGGTGGCAATGAGCAGTTCTTC; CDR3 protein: CASSLRVDGGNEQFF
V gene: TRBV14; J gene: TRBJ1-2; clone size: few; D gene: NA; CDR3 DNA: TGTGCCAGCAGTCCGTACACGATAAACTATGGCTACACCTTC; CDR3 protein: CASSPYTINYGYTF
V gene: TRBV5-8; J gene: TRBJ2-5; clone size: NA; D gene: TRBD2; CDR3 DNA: TGTGCCAGCAGCTCTAGCGGGGGGGCCCGAGAGACCCAGTACTTC; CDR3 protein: CASSSSGGARETQYF
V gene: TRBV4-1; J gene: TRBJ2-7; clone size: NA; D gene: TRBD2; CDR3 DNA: TGCGCCAGCAGCCACCCGGGGGGTCCGAGGTACTTC; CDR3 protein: CASSHPGGPRYF
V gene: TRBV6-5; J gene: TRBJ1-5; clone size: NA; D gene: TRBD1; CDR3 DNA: TGTGCCAGCAGTTTGGGACAGGGAAGTCAGCCCCAGCATTTT; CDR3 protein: CASSLGQGSQPQHF
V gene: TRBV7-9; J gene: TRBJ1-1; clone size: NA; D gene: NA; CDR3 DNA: TGTGCCAGCAGTCCCAAATGGAACACTGAAGCTTTCTTT; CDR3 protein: CASSPKWNTEAFF
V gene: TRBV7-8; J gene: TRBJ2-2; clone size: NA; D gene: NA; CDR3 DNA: TGTGCCAGCAGCAGGGGGTTGGGATTCACCGGGGAGCTGTTTTTT; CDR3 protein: CASSRGLGFTGELFF
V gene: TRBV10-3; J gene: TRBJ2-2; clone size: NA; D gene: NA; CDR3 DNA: TGTGCCATCAGTGGCGAGCCGGACACCGGGGAGCTGTTTTTT; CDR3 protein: CAISGEPDTGELFF
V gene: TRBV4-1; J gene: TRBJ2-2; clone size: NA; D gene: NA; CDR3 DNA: TGCGCCAGCAGCCCCCTAGCAGCGAACACCGGGGAGCTGTTTTTT; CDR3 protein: CASSPLAANTGELFF
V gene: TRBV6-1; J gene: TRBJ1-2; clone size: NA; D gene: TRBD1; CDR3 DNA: TGTGCCAGCAGTGGCCGGGACAGGGGGTTTGACAATGGCTACACCTTC; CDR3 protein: CASSGRDRGFDNGYTF
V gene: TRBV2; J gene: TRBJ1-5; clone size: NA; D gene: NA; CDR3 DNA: TGTGCCAGCAGTGAGTACAGGGCGGGTCAGCCCCAGCATTTT; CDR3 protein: CASSEYRAGQPQHF
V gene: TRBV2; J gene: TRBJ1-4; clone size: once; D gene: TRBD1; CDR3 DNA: TGTGCCAGCAGTTGGACAGGGAAGGAAAAACTGTTTTTT; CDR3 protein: CASSWTGKEKLFF
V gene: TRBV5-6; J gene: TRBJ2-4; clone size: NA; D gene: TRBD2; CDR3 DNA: TGTGCCAGCAGCTTGGGCGGGGGGGCGGGTAACATTCAGTACTTC; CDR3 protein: CASSLGGGAGNIQYF
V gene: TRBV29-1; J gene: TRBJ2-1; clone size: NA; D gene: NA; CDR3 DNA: TGCAGCGCCCTTGAGGTTTACAATGAGCAGTTCTTC; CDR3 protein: CSALEVYNEQFF
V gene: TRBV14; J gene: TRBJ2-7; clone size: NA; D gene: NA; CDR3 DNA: TGTGCCAGCAGCCACCTGTACGAGCAGTACTTC; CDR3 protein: CASSHLYEQYF
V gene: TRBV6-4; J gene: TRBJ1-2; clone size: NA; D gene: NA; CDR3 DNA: TGTGCCAGCAGTGACGTGGGGGGGTACTATGGCTACACCTTC; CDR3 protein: CASSDVGGYYGYTF
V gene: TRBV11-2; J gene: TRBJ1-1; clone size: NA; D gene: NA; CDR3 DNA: TGTGCCAGCACCCCAGCGATGGCGAACACTGAAGCTTTCTTT; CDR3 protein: CASTPAMANTEAFF
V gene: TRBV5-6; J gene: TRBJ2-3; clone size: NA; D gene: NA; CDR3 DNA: TGTGCCAGCAGCTTGGGGGTGACTAGCACAGATACGCAGTATTTT; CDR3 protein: CASSLGVTSTDTQYF
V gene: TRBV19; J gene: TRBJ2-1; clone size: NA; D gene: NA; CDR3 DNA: TGTGCCAGTACCGGGACTGGCGGATCCTACAATGAGCAGTTCTTC; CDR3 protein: CASTGTGGSYNEQFF
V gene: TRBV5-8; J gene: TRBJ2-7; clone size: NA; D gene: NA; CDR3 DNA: TGTGCCAGCAGCTTGCAAGAGCCAGAGCAGTACTTC; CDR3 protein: CASSLQEPEQYF
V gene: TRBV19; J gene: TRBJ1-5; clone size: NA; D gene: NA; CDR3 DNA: TGTGCCAGCGAAGGACAGCTGGGCAATCAGCCCCAGCATTTT; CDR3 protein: CASEGQLGNQPQHF
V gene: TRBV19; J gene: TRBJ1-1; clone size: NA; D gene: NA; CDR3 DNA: TGTGCCAGTAGTATGGATGCAGGGATGAACACTGAAGCTTTCTTT; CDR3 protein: CASSMDAGMNTEAFF
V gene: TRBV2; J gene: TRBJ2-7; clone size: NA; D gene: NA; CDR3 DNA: TGTGCCAGCAGTGACGGGTTAGCGGAAATGGAGCAGTACTTC; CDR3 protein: CASSDGLAEMEQYF
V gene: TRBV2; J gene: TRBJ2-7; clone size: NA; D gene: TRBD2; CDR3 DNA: TGTGCCAGCTGGGGGACTAGCGGTTCCTACGAGCAGTACTTC; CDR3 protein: CASWGTSGSYEQYF
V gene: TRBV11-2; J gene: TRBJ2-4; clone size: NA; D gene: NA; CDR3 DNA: TGTGCCAGCCTGGACTTGAAAGCCAAAAACATTCAGTACTTC; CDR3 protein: CASLDLKAKNIQYF
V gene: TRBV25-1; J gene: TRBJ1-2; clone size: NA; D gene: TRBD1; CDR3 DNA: TGTGCCAGCAGTGGAGACAGGGCGGGCGACTATGGCTACACCTTC; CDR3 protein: CASSGDRAGDYGYTF
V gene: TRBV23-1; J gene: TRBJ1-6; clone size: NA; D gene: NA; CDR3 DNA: TGCGCCAGCAGTCAAGCACCGGGAAGTAAGATGCGCGCCTATAATTCACCCCTCCACTTT; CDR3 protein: CASSQAPGSKMRAYNSPLHF
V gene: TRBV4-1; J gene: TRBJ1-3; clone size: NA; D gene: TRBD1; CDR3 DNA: TGCGCCAGCAGCTTTGGGACAGGGAAATCGAACACCATATATTTT; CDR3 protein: CASSFGTGKSNTIYF
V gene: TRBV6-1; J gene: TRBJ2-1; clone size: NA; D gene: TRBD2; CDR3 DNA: TGTGCCAGCACCCTAGCGGGGTTAAATGAGCAGTTCTTC; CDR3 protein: CASTLAGLNEQFF
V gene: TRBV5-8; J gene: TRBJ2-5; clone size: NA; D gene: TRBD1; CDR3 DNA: TGTGCCAGCAGCCCCGATGGGACAGGGTCGACCCAGTACTTC; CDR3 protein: CASSPDGTGSTQYF
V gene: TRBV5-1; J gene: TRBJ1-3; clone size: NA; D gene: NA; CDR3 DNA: TGCGCCAGCAGCTATCAGGGGCCAGGAAACACCATATATTTT; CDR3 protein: CASSYQGPGNTIYF
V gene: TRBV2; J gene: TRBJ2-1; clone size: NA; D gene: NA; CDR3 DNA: TGTGCCAGCAGCGCTACAGATCCCTACAATGAGCAGTTCTTC; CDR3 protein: CASSATDPYNEQFF
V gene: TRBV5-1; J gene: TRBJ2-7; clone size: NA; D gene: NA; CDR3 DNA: TGCGCCAGCTCACGGGCCTCCACAGGTCTCCCCAACGAGCAGTACTTC; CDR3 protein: CASSRASTGLPNEQYF
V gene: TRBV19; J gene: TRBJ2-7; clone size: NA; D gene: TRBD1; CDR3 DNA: TGTGCCAGTAGTATCCCCTCTCGATCCAGGGACAGACCCTACGAGCAGTACTTC; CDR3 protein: CASSIPSRSRDRPYEQYF
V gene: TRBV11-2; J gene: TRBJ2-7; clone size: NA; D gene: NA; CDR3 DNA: TGTGCCAGCAGCATCGGTCTCGGGAGCTCCTACGAGCAGTACTTC; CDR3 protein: CASSIGLGSSYEQYF
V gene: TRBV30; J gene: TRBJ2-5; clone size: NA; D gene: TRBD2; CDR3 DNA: TGTGCCTGGAGTGAACAGGGCGGGGGGCTGACCCAGTACTTC; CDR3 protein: CAWSEQGGGLTQYF
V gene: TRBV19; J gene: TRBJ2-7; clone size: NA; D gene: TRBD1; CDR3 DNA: TGTGCCAGTAGTATTGGGACAGGGGCGTACGAGCAGTACTTC; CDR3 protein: CASSIGTGAYEQYF
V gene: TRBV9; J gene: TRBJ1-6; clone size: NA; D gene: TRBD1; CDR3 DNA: TGTGCCAGCAGCGTAGAGGAGGGGGCGATATCGGGGGCGAATTCACCCCTCCACTTT; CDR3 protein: CASSVEEGAISGANSPLHF
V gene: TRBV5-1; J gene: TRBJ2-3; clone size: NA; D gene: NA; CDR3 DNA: TGCGCCAGCAGCTCCGGACAGAATTTAAATACGCAGTATTTT; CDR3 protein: CASSSGQNLNTQYF